The entry that follows covers one T cell receptor beta chain sequence. Its target is unknown. Germline CDR1 reads MDHEN; CDR2 reads SYDVKM. V was shortened by 2 bases and J by 3 bases, with 10 bases between the two germline ends. There are 14 residues in the CDR3. These data belong to a study of shared clonotypes between healthy human individuals. Turning to the study itself: The composition of the donors was two women and a few men aged 18 to 49. Findings of the study overall: All-four-donor shared clonotypes had higher generation probabilities than non-shared clonotypes did. Sorted-subset sequencing was shown by rarefaction to be incomplete despite large depth. The sharing of 4% to 5.5% of naive CD4 clonotypes was seen across a handful of donors.

TCRdb keeps only in-frame clones here, not all; method: immunoSEQ multiplex PCR. The sample holds 1,500,000 or so clones, 97% to 99% seen once. The sequencing sample was made of naive CD4+ T cells sorted from blood. Sample subset: CD45RA+ positively selected. The TCR was taken from a man aged 25-45 years in good health. The chain carries TRBV28 and TRBJ1-2; TRBD1 might be the D (6 bases). The CDR3 coding sequence is TGTGCCAGCAGTTTAAGTACAGGGCACTATGGCTACACCTTC. This codes for CASSLSTGHYGYTF.